This TCR beta chain was observed in a study of Tregs in tolerant kidney transplant recipients. Clones were read by immunoSEQ multiplex PCR, and TCRdb kept only the in-frame ones, dropping some. This sample has about 87,000 clones, with roughly 93% found just once. V gave up 4 bases and J gave up 4 bases; unmatched junction bases: 8. CDR3 length: 16 residues. Germline V gene sequence: CDR1 SNHLY, CDR2 FYNNEI. This sample comprised CD4+ T cells from blood, obtained before the transplant. This sequence joins TRBV2 and TRBJ1-5; 9 bases are a match to TRBD1. The sequence derives from a human donor who received a combined kidney and bone marrow transplant. The CDR3 region has the DNA TGTGCCAGCAGTGTTCCGGGGACAGGGTGGAATCAGCCCCAGCATTTT. Protein sequence: CASSVPGTGWNQPQHF. Full variable domain (remainder filled in from reference TRBV2 and TRBJ1-5): EPEVTQTPSHQVTQMGQEVILRCVPISNHLYFYWYRQILGQKVEFLVSFYNNEISEKSEIFDDQFSVERPDGSNFTLKIRSTKLEDSAMYFCASSVPGTGWNQPQHFGDGTRLSIL.